Below, 3 T cell receptor beta chains from the same sample are listed, as sequenced in a study of T cell responses to AZD1222 COVID-19 vaccine. The repertoire was sequenced with immunoSEQ multiplex PCR; TCRdb's copy has only in-frame clones and lacks some. This table has roughly 150,000 clones, around 87% appearing once. The sequences come from peripheral blood, collected on day 0 of AZD1222 vaccination. The source is an adult in good health.

The chain uses TRBV4-2 and TRBJ2-5, with 8 bases fitting TRBD1. Germline assignment: CDR1 LGHNA and CDR2 YNFKEQ. This CDR3 contains 14 residues. Unmatched junction bases numbered 2, after V lost 4 bases and J lost 1 base. The CDR3 sequence: CASSRDRSQETQYF. CDR3 sequence (DNA): TGTGCCAGCAGCCGGGACAGGAGCCAAGAGACCCAGTACTTC.

The table lists this clone with a count of one. The rearrangement links TRBV11-2 to TRBJ2-2; D unclear. There are 14 residues in the CDR3. V lost 1 base to trimming and J lost 3 bases, with 6 bases between them. In germline, CDR1 is SGHAT, CDR2 FQNNGV. CDR3 protein: CASSLVRYTGELFF. CDR3 coding DNA: TGTGCCAGCAGCTTAGTACGCTACACCGGGGAGCTGTTTTTT.

A single count supports this clone. V gene TRBV5-1 combines with J gene TRBJ2-1; unclear D gene. The V end lost 4 bases, the J end lost 9 bases, and 8 bases lay between the germline ends. Germline assignment: CDR1 SGHRS and CDR2 YFSETQ. The CDR3 is 11 residues long. The CDR3 DNA is TGCGCCAGCAGCGCCGGAGTTGAGCAGTTCTTC. Protein: CASSAGVEQFF.